This paragraph reports one T cell receptor (beta chain). The PCR used 60 Vbeta and 13 Jbeta primers. Here immunoSEQ multiplex PCR was the method, and the copy in TCRdb shows in-frame clones only, minus some. The sample yields under 130,000 clones, over 75% seen once. The sample originates from a study of cytomegalovirus exposure and HLA in healthy donors. This CDR3 spans 16 amino acids. Per the germline V gene, CDR1 is MNHNY and CDR2 is SVGAGI (reference sequence). Trimming shortened V by 4 bases and J by 4 bases, and 19 bases separated the two germline ends. This TCR derives from a man younger than 40 in good health and CMV-seropositive. The specimen was PBMCs. The V gene is TRBV6-6, the J gene TRBJ2-5; maybe TRBD2 (6 bases). The CDR3 sequence: CASSSSGTPLGETQYF. As DNA, the CDR3 is TGTGCCAGCAGTTCCTCCGGGACTCCCCTCGGAGAGACCCAGTACTTC.